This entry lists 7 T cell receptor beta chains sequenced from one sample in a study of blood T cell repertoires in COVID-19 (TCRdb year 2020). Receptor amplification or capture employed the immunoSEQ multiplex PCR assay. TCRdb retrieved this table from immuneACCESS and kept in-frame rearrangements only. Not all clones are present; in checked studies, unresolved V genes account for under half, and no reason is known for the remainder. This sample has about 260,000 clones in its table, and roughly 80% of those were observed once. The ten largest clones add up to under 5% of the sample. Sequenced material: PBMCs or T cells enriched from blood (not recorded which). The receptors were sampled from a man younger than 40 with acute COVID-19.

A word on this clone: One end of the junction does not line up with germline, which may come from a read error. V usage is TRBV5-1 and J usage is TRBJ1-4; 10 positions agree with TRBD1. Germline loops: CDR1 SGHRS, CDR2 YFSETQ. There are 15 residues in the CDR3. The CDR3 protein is CASSLGDRGNEKLFF. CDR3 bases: TGTGCCAGCAGCTTAGGGGACAGGGGAAATGAAAAACTGTTTTTT.

CDR3 region: CASSFRNILEAFF. CDR3 bases: TGTGCCAGCAGTTTTCGGAATATACTAGAAGCTTTCTTT. The V call is TRBV12-3 or TRBV12-4, the J call TRBJ1-1; D uncertain. The CDR3 runs to 13 residues. Trimming cost V 3 bases and J 8 bases, with 13 bases left between them.

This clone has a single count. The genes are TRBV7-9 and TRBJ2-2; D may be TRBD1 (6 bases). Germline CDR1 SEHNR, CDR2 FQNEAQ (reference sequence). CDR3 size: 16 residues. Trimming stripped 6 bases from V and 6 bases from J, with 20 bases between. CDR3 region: CASRAYGGEGSGELFF. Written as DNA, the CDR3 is TGTGCCAGCAGAGCTTATGGGGGCGAGGGCTCCGGGGAGCTGTTTTTT.

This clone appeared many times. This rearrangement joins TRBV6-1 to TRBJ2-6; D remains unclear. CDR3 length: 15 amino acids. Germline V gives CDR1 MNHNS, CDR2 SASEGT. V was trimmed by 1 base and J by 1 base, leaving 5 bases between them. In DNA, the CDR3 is TGTGCCAGCAGTGAAGGACAATCTGGGGCCAACGTCCTGACTTTC. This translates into CASSEGQSGANVLTF.

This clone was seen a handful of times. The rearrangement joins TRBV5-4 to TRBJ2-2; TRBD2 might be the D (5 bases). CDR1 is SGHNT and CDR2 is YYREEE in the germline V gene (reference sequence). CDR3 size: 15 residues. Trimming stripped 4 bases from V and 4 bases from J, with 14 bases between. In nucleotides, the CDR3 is TGTGCCAGCAGCCAAGGACTGGATGGCACCGGGGAGCTGTTTTTT. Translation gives CASSQGLDGTGELFF.

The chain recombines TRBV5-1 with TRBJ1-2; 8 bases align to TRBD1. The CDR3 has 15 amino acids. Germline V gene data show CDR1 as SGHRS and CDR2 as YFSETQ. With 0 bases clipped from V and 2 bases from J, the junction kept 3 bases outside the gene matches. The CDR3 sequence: CASSLGQGINYGYTF. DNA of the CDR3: TGCGCCAGCAGCTTGGGACAGGGGATCAACTATGGCTACACCTTC.

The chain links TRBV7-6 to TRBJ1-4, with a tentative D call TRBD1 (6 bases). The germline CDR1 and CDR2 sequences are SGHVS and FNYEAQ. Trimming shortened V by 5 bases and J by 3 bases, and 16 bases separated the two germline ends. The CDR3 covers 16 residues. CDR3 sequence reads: CASSLRQAVANEKLFF. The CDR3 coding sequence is TGTGCCAGCAGCCTTCGACAGGCAGTGGCTAATGAAAAACTGTTTTTT.